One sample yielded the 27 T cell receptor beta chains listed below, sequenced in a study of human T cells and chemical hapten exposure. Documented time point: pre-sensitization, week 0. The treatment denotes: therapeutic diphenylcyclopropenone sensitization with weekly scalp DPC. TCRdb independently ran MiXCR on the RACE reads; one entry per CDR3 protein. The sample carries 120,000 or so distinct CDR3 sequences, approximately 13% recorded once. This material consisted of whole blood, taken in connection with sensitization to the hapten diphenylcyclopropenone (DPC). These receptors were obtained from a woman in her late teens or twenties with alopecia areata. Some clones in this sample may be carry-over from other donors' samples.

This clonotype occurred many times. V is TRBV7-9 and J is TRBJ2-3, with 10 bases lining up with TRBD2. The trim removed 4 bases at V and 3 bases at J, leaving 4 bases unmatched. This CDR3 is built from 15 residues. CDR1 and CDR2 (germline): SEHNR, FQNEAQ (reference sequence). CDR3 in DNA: TGTGCCAGCAGCTCGGGACTAGCGAGGACAGATACGCAGTATTTT. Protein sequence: CASSSGLARTDTQYF.

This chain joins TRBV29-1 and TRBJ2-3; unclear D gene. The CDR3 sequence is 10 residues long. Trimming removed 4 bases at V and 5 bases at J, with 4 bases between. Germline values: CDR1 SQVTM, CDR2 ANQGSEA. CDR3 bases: TGCAGCGTTGCGGTAGATACGCAGTATTTT. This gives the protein CSVAVDTQYF.

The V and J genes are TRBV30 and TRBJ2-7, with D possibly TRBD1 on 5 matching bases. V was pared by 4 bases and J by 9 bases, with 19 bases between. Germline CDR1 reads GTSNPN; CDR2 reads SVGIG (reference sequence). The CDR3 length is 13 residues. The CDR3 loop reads CAWTIWGRSVQYF. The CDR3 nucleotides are TGTGCCTGGACTATCTGGGGCAGGTCTGTGCAGTACTTC.

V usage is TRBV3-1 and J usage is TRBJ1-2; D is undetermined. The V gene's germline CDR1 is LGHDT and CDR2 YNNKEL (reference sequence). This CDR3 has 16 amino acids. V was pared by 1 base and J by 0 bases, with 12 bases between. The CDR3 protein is CASSQVPRDPNYGYTF. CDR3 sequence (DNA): TGTGCCAGCAGCCAAGTTCCCAGAGACCCTAACTATGGCTACACCTTC.

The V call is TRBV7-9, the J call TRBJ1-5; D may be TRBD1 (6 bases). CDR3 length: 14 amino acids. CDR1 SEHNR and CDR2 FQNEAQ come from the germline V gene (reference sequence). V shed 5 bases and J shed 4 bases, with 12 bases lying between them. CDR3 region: CASSPPDRNQPQHF. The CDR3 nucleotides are TGTGCCAGCAGCCCCCCGGACAGAAATCAGCCCCAGCATTTT.

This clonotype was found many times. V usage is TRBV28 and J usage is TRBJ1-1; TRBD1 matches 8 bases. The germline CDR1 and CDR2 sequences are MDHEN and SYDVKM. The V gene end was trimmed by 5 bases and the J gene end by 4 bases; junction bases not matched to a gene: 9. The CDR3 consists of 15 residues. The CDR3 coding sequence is TGTGCCAGCAGTGACGACAGGGGTTATATCACTGAAGCTTTCTTT. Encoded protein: CASSDDRGYITEAFF.

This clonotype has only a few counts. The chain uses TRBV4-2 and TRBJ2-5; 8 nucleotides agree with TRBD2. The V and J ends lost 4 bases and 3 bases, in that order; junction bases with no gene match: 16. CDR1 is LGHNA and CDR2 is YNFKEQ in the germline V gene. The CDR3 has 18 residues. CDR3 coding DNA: TGTGCCAGCAGCCCGCACTCGGGACTAGTAGGGAGCGAAGAGACCCAGTACTTC. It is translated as CASSPHSGLVGSEETQYF.

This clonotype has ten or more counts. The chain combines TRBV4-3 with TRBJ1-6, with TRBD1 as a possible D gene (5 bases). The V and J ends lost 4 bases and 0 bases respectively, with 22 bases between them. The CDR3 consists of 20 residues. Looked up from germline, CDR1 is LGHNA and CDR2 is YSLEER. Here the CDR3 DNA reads TGCGCCAGCAGCCGCAATATAGAGGGGAGGGAGAGCTCCTATAATTCACCCCTCCACTTT. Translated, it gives CASSRNIEGRESSYNSPLHF.

The CDR3 DNA reads TGCAGTGCCAGCGGCGCCGGGGAGCTGTTTTTT. Translating it yields CSASGAGELFF. This rearrangement joins TRBV20-1 to TRBJ2-2, with D perhaps TRBD2 (5 bases). V was clipped by 6 bases and J by 6 bases, with 8 bases between them. The CDR3 runs 11 residues. Germline values: CDR1 DFQATT, CDR2 SNEGSKA (reference sequence).

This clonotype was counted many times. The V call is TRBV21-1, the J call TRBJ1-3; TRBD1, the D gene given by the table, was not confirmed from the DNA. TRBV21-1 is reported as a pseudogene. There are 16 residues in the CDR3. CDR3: CASSKGPTGTGNTIYF. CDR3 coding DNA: TGTGCCAGCAGCAAGGGCCCGACAGGGACTGGAAACACCATATATTTT.

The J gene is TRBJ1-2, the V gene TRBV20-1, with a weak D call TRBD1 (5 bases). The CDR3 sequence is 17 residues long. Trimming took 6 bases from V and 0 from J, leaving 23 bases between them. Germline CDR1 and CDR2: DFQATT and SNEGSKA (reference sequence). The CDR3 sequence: CSAYTRPGLNPNYGYTF. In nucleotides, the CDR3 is TGCAGTGCCTATACTCGTCCGGGACTCAACCCTAACTATGGCTACACCTTC.

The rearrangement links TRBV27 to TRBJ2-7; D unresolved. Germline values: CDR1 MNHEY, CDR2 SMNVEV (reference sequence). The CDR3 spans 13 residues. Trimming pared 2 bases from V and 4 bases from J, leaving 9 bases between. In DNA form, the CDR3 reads TGTGCCAGCAGTTTAGGGGTACGGTACGAGCAGTACTTC. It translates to CASSLGVRYEQYF.

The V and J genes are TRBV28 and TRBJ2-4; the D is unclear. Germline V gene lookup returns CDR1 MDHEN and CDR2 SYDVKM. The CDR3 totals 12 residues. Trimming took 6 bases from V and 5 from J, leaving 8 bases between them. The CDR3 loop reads CASSPSQNIQYF. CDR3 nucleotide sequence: TGTGCCAGCAGCCCATCCCAAAACATTCAGTACTTC.

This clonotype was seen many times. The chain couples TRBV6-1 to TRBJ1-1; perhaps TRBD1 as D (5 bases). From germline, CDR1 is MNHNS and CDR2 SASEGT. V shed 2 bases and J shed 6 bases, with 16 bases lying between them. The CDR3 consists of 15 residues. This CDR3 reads CASSERGRTGAEAFF. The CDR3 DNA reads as TGTGCCAGCAGTGAACGGGGCAGAACCGGGGCTGAAGCTTTCTTT.

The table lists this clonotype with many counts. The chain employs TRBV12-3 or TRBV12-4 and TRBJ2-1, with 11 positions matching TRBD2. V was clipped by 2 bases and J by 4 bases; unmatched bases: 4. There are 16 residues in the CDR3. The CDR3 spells CASSLLGLADYNEQFF. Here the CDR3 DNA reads TGTGCCAGCAGTTTATTGGGACTAGCGGATTACAATGAGCAGTTCTTC.

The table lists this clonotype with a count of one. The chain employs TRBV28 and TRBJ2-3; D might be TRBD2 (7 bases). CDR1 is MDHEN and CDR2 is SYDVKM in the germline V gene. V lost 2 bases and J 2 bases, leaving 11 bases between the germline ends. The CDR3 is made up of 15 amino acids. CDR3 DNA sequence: TGTGCCAGCAGTTTAGCGGGGGCGAACACAGATACGCAGTATTTT. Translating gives CASSLAGANTDTQYF.

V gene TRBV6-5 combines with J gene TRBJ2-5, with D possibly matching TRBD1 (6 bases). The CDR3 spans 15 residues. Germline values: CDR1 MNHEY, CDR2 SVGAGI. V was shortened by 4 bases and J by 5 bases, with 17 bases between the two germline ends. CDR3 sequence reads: CASSSDRLLGETQYF. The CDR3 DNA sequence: TGTGCCAGCAGTTCCGACAGGCTCCTTGGGGAGACCCAGTACTTC.

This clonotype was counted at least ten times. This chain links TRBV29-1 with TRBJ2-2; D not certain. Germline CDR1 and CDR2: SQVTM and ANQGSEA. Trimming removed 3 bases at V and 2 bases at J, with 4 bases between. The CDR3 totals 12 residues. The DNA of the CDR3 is TGCAGCGTTGAGTTTAACACCGGGGAGCTGTTTTTT. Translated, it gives CSVEFNTGELFF.

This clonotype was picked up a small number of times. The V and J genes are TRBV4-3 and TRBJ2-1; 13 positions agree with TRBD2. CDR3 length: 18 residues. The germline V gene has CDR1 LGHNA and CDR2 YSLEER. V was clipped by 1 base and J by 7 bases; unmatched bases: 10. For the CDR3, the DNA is TGCGCCAGCAGCCAAGCCTACGGGACTAGCGGGGAGGGGAATGAGCAGTTCTTC. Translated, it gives CASSQAYGTSGEGNEQFF.

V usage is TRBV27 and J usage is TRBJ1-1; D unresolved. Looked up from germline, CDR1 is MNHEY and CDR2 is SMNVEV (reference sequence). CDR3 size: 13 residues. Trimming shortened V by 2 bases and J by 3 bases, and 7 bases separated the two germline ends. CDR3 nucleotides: TGTGCCAGCAGTTTAAGTGAGGACACTGAAGCTTTCTTT. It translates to CASSLSEDTEAFF.

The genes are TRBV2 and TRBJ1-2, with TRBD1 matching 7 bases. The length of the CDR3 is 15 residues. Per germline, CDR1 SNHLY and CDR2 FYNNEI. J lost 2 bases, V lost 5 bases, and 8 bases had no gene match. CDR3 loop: CASSTTGAGNYGYTF. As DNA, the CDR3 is TGTGCCAGCAGTACAACAGGGGCAGGGAACTATGGCTACACCTTC.

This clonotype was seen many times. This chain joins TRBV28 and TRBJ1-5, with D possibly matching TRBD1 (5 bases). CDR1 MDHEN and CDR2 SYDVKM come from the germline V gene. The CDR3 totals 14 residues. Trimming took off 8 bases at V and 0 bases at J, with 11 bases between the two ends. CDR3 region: CASLGRTSNQPQHF. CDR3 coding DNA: TGTGCCAGCCTGGGGCGGACTAGCAATCAGCCCCAGCATTTT.

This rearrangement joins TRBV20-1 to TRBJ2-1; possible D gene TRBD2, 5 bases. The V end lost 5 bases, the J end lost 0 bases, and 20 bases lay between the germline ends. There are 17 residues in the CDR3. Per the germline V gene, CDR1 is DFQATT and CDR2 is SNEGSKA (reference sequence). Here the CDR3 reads CSAAVRALLSSYNEQFF. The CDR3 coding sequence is TGCAGTGCTGCGGTGCGGGCACTCTTGAGCTCCTACAATGAGCAGTTCTTC.

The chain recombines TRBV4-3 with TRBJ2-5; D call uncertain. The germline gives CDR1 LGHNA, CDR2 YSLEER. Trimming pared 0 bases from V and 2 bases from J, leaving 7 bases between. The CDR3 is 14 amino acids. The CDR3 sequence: CASSQDRGQETQYF. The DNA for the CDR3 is TGCGCCAGCAGCCAAGATCGCGGACAAGAGACCCAGTACTTC.

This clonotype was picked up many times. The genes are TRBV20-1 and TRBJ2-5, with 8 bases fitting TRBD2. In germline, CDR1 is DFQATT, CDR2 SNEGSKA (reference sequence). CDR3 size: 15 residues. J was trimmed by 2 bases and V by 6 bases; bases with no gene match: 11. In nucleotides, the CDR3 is TGCAGTGCGCCCAGCGGGGGCCATACTCAAGAGACCCAGTACTTC. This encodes CSAPSGGHTQETQYF.

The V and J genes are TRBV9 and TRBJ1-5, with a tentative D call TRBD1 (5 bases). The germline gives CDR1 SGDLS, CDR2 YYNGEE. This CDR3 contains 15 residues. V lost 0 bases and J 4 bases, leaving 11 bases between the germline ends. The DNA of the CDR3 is TGTGCCAGCAGCGTAGAGGGGTCTGGGAATCAGCCCCAGCATTTT. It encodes CASSVEGSGNQPQHF.

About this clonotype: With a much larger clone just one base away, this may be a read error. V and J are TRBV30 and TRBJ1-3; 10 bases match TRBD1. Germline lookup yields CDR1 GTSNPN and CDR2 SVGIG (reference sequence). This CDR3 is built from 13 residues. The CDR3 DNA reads TGTGGCGGACAGGGGGAGTCTGGAAACACCATATATTTT. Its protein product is CGGQGESGNTIYF. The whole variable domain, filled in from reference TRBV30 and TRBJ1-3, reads SQTIHQWPATLVQPVGSPLSLECTVEGTSNPNLYWYRQAAGRGLQLLFYSVGIGQISSEVPQNLSASRPQDRQFILSSKKLLLSDSGFYLCGGQGESGNTIYFGEGSWLTVV.